The TCR beta chain under discussion was sequenced for a study of T cells in tuberculosis (dated by TCRdb to between 2017 and 2018). Context from the whole study: The study combined CD1B tetramers and high-throughput TCR immunosequencing to characterize T cells specific for the mycobacterial lipid antigen glucose monomycolate (GMM). IGRA-negative adolescents, IGRA-positive adolescents with latent tuberculosis and adults with active tuberculosis, approximately nine per group, were compared in a South African clinical cohort. Beyond this particular receptor, the publication reports: The smaller NN-distances were partly driven by shorter CDR3-alpha lengths in active tuberculosis patients, and the difference for TCR-beta did not reach statistical significance. A classifier using the diverse GMM-specific repertoire reached about 90% accuracy (AUROC approximately 0.91), compared with about 63% accuracy using GEM motif frequencies. Compared with IGRA-negative controls, TCR-alpha repertoires from active tuberculosis had smaller mean NN-distances to GMM-specific TCRs, which suggests clonal expansion of these TCRs. Clinical samples were chosen by availability of cryopreserved specimens, and active tuberculosis cases were adults while controls were adolescents.

The CDR3, cysteine through phenylalanine, is 14 amino acids long. The retained sequence is limited to the CDR3, 42 bases, with the frame set at the first base. The trim is 4 bases for V and 3 bases for J, with a gap of 10 bases between the germline ends. According to the germline V gene, CDR1 reads SNHLY and CDR2 reads FYNNEI. Comment on this clone: The target of this receptor is not known. Base qualities are not recorded, but no much larger clone differs from it by a single base.

The immunoSEQ multiplex PCR assay was used to generate TCR libraries, with TCR-beta and/or TCR-alpha/delta assays applied to each sample. The amplified TCR libraries were sequenced using the Illumina high-throughput platform. Per the original workflow: Clustering and dimensionality reduction relied on pairwise TCRdist distances among GMM-specific receptors from T cells that were either sorted ex vivo or expanded in vitro. The score assigned to each clinical repertoire was mean NN-distance, meaning the average TCRdist to the nearest 10% of tetramer-positive reference sequences. GEM TCR motif frequency was calculated as the fraction of unique TCRs that matched known GEM sequences in V/J usage and CDR3 length. Linear discriminant analysis with leave-one-out cross-validation, implemented in scikit-learn, was used to classify active tuberculosis. Entries here come from immuneACCESS through TCRdb and include only in-frame sequences with V and J called. Some clones fail to appear in such tables; in the studies checked, an unresolved V gene covers under half of the shortfall, and the cause of the remainder is unknown. The V and J calls and clone size were taken over from that table, and D and trimming were inferred from the DNA. The sample profile shows fewer than 35,000 clones; roughly 95% of them were found once. Of the sample, under 2.5% falls within the top ten clones.

At study entry, adolescents were screened for latent tuberculosis infection using a tuberculin skin test and the QuantiFERON-TB GOLD In-Tube IGRA. Immunosequencing of unsorted cryopreserved PBMC covered, on average, around 97,000 T cells per clinical donor. Eleven high schools in the Worcester region of the Western Cape, South Africa, served as enrollment sites for adolescents aged 12 to 18 years. Ten M. tuberculosis-infected and some 10 uninfected adolescents were selected with matching for age and sex. PBMC from adolescents were isolated by density centrifugation from freshly drawn heparinized blood and then cryopreserved.

The TCR originated in a donor aged 10-29 years with latent tuberculosis or without tuberculosis infection. The specimen sequenced was PBMCs. The chain is made from TRBV2 and TRBJ1-5; the D gene is not confidently resolved. The bases read TGTGCCAGCAGTGCTCGGGTCTCCAATCAGCCCCAGCATTTT. Translated, it gives CASSARVSNQPQHF.